These 17 T cell receptor beta chains were sequenced from one sample in a study of Graves' ophthalmopathy and Graves' hyperthyroidism. The study amplified TCR beta CDR3 regions using RNA transcripts. First-round RT-PCR with HTBI primers preceded a second-round multiplex PCR. TCRdb ran MiXCR on the multiplex PCR reads and lists one entry per CDR3 protein. The data hold about 39,000 distinct CDR3 sequences, with roughly 50% observed a single time. The specimen sequenced was peripheral blood. These receptors were taken from an adult woman with stable Graves' hyperthyroidism.

This clonotype has ten or more counts. The chain joins TRBV7-6 to TRBJ2-3; TRBD2 aligns across 13 bases. V dropped 4 bases and J dropped 4; count of bases not matched to a gene: 5. Germline loops: CDR1 SGHVS, CDR2 FNYEAQ. This CDR3 is 16 amino acids long. The chain's CDR3 is CASSWTSGSPADTQYF. The CDR3 nucleotides are TGTGCCAGCAGCTGGACTAGCGGGAGTCCTGCAGATACGCAGTATTTT.

The chain carries TRBV7-6 and TRBJ2-7; 7 positions match TRBD2. The germline CDR1 and CDR2 sequences are SGHVS and FNYEAQ. Unmatched junction bases numbered 7, after V lost 0 bases and J lost 5 bases. The CDR3 runs to 15 residues. CDR3 in amino acids: CASSLASGGSDEQYF. CDR3 DNA: TGTGCCAGCAGCTTAGCGTCTGGCGGGAGCGACGAGCAGTACTTC.

This clonotype was detected only once. The chain recombines TRBV10-3 with TRBJ2-7; no reliable D call. From germline, CDR1 is ENHRY and CDR2 SYGVKD. The V gene lost 6 bases and the J gene lost 6 bases, with 12 bases spanning the gap. There are 12 residues in the CDR3. The DNA of the CDR3 is TGTGCCATCAGGACGACAAGATCCGAGCAGTACTTC. This encodes CAIRTTRSEQYF.

In this sample, this clonotype turned up many times. V gene TRBV20-1 combines with J gene TRBJ1-1; possibly TRBD1 for D (6 bases). CDR1 is DFQATT, CDR2 SNEGSKA, per germline (reference sequence). The CDR3 contains 14 residues. Deletions cut 1 base from V and 4 bases from J, with 13 bases between. The CDR3, as DNA: TGCAGTGCTAGAGTTTCGGGGGGCATCACTGAAGCTTTCTTT. Amino acid sequence: CSARVSGGITEAFF.

This chain links TRBV3-1 with TRBJ2-6; TRBD2 matches 15 bases. The germline V gene encodes CDR1 LGHDT and CDR2 YNNKEL (reference sequence). Trimming cost V 5 bases and J 3 bases; bases outside gene matches: 2. This CDR3 has 17 residues. The chain's CDR3 is CASSGTSGRIGANVLTF. CDR3 coding DNA: TGTGCCAGCAGCGGGACTAGCGGGAGGATTGGGGCCAACGTCCTGACTTTC.

In this sample, this clonotype turned up many times. This rearrangement joins TRBV6-5 to TRBJ1-5; D might be TRBD1 (5 bases). The ends were cut back, 0 bases at V and 7 bases at J, with 10 bases in the middle. CDR1 and CDR2 (germline): MNHEY, SVGAGI. The CDR3 runs to 14 residues. This CDR3 is CASSYSPRGQPQHF. CDR3 sequence (DNA): TGTGCCAGCAGTTACTCCCCTAGGGGCCAGCCCCAGCATTTT.

This rearrangement joins TRBV5-5 to TRBJ2-7; D is uncertain. The V and J ends lost 4 bases and 5 bases respectively, with 13 bases between them. Germline assignment: CDR1 SGHKS and CDR2 YYEKEE (reference sequence). CDR3 length equals 13 residues. CDR3 coding DNA: TGTGCCAGCAGCCGTGAGTTTGGGGACGAGCAGTACTTC. Protein product: CASSREFGDEQYF. The full variable domain, completed using reference TRBV5-5 and TRBJ2-7, is DAGVTQSPTHLIKTRGQQVTLRCSPISGHKSVSWYQQVLGQGPQFIFQYYEKEERGRGNFPDRFSARQFPNYSSELNVNALLLGDSALYLCASSREFGDEQYFGPGTRLTVT.

This clonotype was observed at least ten times. J is TRBJ1-5 and V is TRBV9, with D uncertain. Germline V gives CDR1 SGDLS, CDR2 YYNGEE. CDR3 size: 13 residues. V lost 4 bases to trimming and J lost 2 bases, with 7 bases between them. CDR3 residues: CASSQDGNQPQHF. DNA for the CDR3: TGTGCCAGCAGCCAGGATGGCAATCAGCCCCAGCATTTT.

This clonotype was detected a few times. The rearrangement joins TRBV7-8 to TRBJ1-6, with D unclear. Germline loops: CDR1 SGHVS, CDR2 FQNEAQ. V was cut by 2 bases and J by 10 bases, with 12 bases left in between. The CDR3 spans 14 residues. This CDR3 reads CASSLQGSYSPLHF. CDR3 coding DNA: TGTGCCAGCAGCTTACAAGGGAGTTACTCACCCCTCCACTTT.

This clonotype is medium-sized. The rearrangement links TRBV7-2 to TRBJ2-6; 8 bases match TRBD1. Trimming removed 6 bases from V and 2 bases from J; junction bases left unmatched: 6. In germline, CDR1 is SGHTA, CDR2 FQGNSA. The CDR3 spans 16 residues. CDR3 coding DNA: TGTGCCAGCAGTAGAACAGGGGGAGCTGGGGCCAACGTCCTGACTTTC. Translating it yields CASSRTGGAGANVLTF.

This clonotype was counted a few times. The rearrangement joins TRBV9 to TRBJ1-2; TRBD1 is a possible D gene (5 bases). The CDR3 extends over 15 amino acids. V lost 5 bases to trimming and J lost 2 bases, with 16 bases between them. Looked up from germline, CDR1 is SGDLS and CDR2 is YYNGEE. The CDR3 region is CASRGDSRNNYGYTF. Here the CDR3 DNA reads TGTGCCAGCAGGGGGGACTCCAGAAACAACTATGGCTACACCTTC.

This clonotype was observed many times. The chain is built from TRBV5-1 and TRBJ2-6; TRBD2 agrees at 12 bases. Germline lookup yields CDR1 SGHRS and CDR2 YFSETQ. The CDR3 consists of 20 residues. V gave up 0 bases and J gave up 0 bases; unmatched junction bases: 7. The CDR3 region is CASSLEEGLAGLSGANVLTF. The CDR3 DNA reads TGCGCCAGCAGCTTGGAAGAGGGACTAGCGGGCCTCTCTGGGGCCAACGTCCTGACTTTC.

Many counts were recorded for this clonotype. The chain carries TRBV24-1 and TRBJ2-3; perhaps TRBD2 as D (5 bases). Trimming cost V 7 bases and J 2 bases, with 12 bases left between them. Germline V CDR1 and CDR2: KGHDR, SFDVKD. The CDR3 extends over 14 amino acids. Written as DNA, the CDR3 is TGTGCCACCAGCCCGACGGGGAACACAGATACGCAGTATTTT. Translating it yields CATSPTGNTDTQYF.

The chain recombines TRBV29-1 with TRBJ2-7, with 9 bases lining up with TRBD1. The germline V gene has CDR1 SQVTM and CDR2 ANQGSEA. The CDR3 has 11 amino acids. Trimming at V came to 7 bases and at J to 7 bases, leaving 5 bases not matched to a gene. In DNA, the CDR3 is TGCAGCGCGGACAGGGGTCGAGAGCAGTACTTC. Its translation: CSADRGREQYF.

The V gene is TRBV24-1, the J gene TRBJ2-5; 7 positions match TRBD1. Germline trimming cut 5 bases from V and 1 base from J; bases unmatched to any gene: 3. CDR1 is KGHDR, CDR2 SFDVKD, per germline. The CDR3 has 14 amino acids. In nucleotides, the CDR3 is TGTGCCACCAGTGGGAACAGGGGCCAAGAGACCCAGTACTTC. It yields the protein CATSGNRGQETQYF.

DNA for the CDR3: TGCAGCGTTGCGGGGGCCAGGGTTGACTATGGCTACACCTTC. Protein product: CSVAGARVDYGYTF. The rearrangement uses TRBV29-1 and TRBJ1-2, with D possibly being TRBD1 (6 bases). This CDR3 region has 14 residues. The V and J ends lost 4 bases and 3 bases respectively, with 15 bases between them. The germline CDR1 and CDR2 sequences are SQVTM and ANQGSEA.

The chain has TRBV13 and TRBJ2-5; 10 positions agree with TRBD1. The CDR3 covers 15 residues. CDR1 is PRHDT, CDR2 FYEKMQ, per germline (reference sequence). The ends lost 6 bases at V and 5 bases at J; junction bases unmatched: 9. The CDR3 here is CASSYTGTGEETQYF. CDR3 coding DNA: TGTGCCAGCAGTTACACCGGGACAGGGGAGGAGACCCAGTACTTC.